Following are 20 T cell receptor beta chains from one sample sequenced in a study of a mutant IDH1 vaccine in newly diagnosed glioma. Their antigens remain unidentified. Only in-frame clones appear in the TCRdb table, and some are missing; sequencing was by immunoSEQ multiplex PCR. This sample yields about 82,000 clones, of which 65% to 90% are seen a single time; 2% to 2.5% belongs to the top ten. As for time point: week 23, last vaccination. Mutant IDH1 20-mer peptide, at 300 ug, made up each vaccine dose, with topical imiquimod. The sample here was PBMCs, taken from a glioma patient whose treatment included an IDH1 peptide vaccine. The source of these receptors is a man younger than 45 with glioma. Some clones in this sample may be carry-over from other donors' samples.

The gene calls are TRBV27 and TRBJ1-3, with D possibly matching TRBD1 (5 bases). V shed 2 bases and J shed 0 bases, with 8 bases lying between them. CDR1 and CDR2 from the germline V gene are MNHEY and SMNVEV (reference sequence). This CDR3 spans 15 amino acids. This CDR3 reads CASSLGGVSGNTIYF. CDR3 nucleotides: TGTGCCAGCAGTTTAGGGGGGGTCTCTGGAAACACCATATATTTT.

This clone came up a few times. The gene calls are TRBV7-9 and TRBJ1-5, with 7 bases that match TRBD1. V was clipped by 5 bases and J by 3 bases; unmatched bases: 7. The CDR3 is 15 residues long. Germline V gives CDR1 SEHNR, CDR2 FQNEAQ (reference sequence). CDR3 in DNA: TGTGCCAGCAGCAGCGGACAGGCATACAATCAGCCCCAGCATTTT. Translating gives CASSSGQAYNQPQHF.

The chain has TRBV9 and TRBJ1-6; D uncertain. Germline CDR1 and CDR2: SGDLS and YYNGEE. CDR3 length: 16 residues. V lost 3 bases and J lost 8, with 18 bases in between. CDR3: CASSAALLPRDSPLHF. Here the CDR3 DNA reads TGTGCCAGCAGCGCCGCCTTACTCCCGAGGGATTCACCCCTCCACTTT.

Details on this clone: This sample includes further DNA sequences coding for the same CDR3. The chain employs TRBV6-5 and TRBJ2-2; no clear D gene. V lost 2 bases and J 0 bases, leaving 7 bases between the germline ends. The germline CDR1 and CDR2 sequences are MNHEY and SVGAGI. CDR3 length: 15 residues. CDR3 sequence reads: CASSYSRPNTGELFF. The CDR3 bases are TGTGCCAGCAGTTACAGCAGACCGAACACCGGGGAGCTGTTTTTT.

The rearrangement links TRBV1 to TRBJ2-1; TRBD2 is the table's D call, not checked against the DNA. TRBV1 is shown as a pseudogene. The CDR3 totals 17 residues. The chain's CDR3 is CTSSSQPFPRLQNEQFF. In DNA form, the CDR3 reads TGCACCAGCAGTTCCCAACCTTTCCCTAGACTTCAGAATGAGCAGTTCTTC.

This chain joins TRBV7-9 and TRBJ2-5; weak D call: TRBD1 (5 bases). Deletions cut 5 bases from V and 6 bases from J, with 16 bases between. Germline-derived CDR1 and CDR2 are SEHNR and FQNEAQ (reference sequence). The CDR3 length is 14 residues. CDR3 DNA: TGTGCCAGCAGCCCAGGGCTCTTAGTACAGACCCAGTACTTC. It yields the protein CASSPGLLVQTQYF.

The chain employs TRBV7-2 and TRBJ1-1, with TRBD1 matching over 9 bases. The V gene end was trimmed by 5 bases and the J gene end by 3 bases; junction bases not matched to a gene: 4. Germline assignment: CDR1 SGHTA and CDR2 FQGNSA. CDR3 length: 14 residues. CDR3 amino acids: CASSRNRGHTEAFF. DNA for the CDR3: TGTGCCAGCAGCCGCAACAGGGGGCACACTGAAGCTTTCTTT.

The chain combines TRBV28 with TRBJ2-7; D remains ambiguous. The CDR3 is 13 amino acids. Trimming cost V 1 base and J 8 bases, with 12 bases left between them. The germline CDR1 and CDR2 sequences are MDHEN and SYDVKM. The CDR3 spells CASSLYGQEKQYF. Here the CDR3 DNA reads TGTGCCAGCAGTTTATATGGGCAGGAGAAGCAGTACTTC.

V and J are TRBV28 and TRBJ2-7; D is undetermined. Trimming took off 3 bases at V and 6 bases at J, with 18 bases between the two ends. Looked up from germline, CDR1 is MDHEN and CDR2 is SYDVKM. The CDR3 sequence is 15 residues long. The CDR3 here is CASSFPLRPPGEQYF. CDR3 in DNA: TGTGCCAGCAGTTTCCCACTTAGGCCACCCGGCGAGCAGTACTTC.

The chain has TRBV28 and TRBJ1-2; D possibly corresponds to TRBD1 (5 bases). Between the trimmed V and J ends, which lost 3 bases and 1 base, there was a span of 15 bases. Germline loops: CDR1 MDHEN, CDR2 SYDVKM. CDR3 length equals 16 residues. CDR3 residues: CASSFPRQGGNYGYTF. The CDR3 nucleotides are TGTGCCAGCAGTTTCCCTCGCCAGGGTGGTAACTATGGCTACACCTTC.

The chain couples TRBV5-4 to TRBJ1-2; D is unclear. Trimming shortened V by 0 bases and J by 2 bases, and 11 bases separated the two germline ends. This CDR3 comprises 15 residues. The V gene's germline CDR1 is SGHNT and CDR2 YYREEE (reference sequence). The CDR3 loop reads CASSLVKGQNYGYTF. The DNA for the CDR3 is TGTGCCAGCAGCTTGGTCAAAGGGCAGAACTATGGCTACACCTTC.

The chain is built from TRBV28 and TRBJ1-1, with D possibly TRBD1 on 5 matching bases. The CDR3 spans 15 residues. Germline lookup yields CDR1 MDHEN and CDR2 SYDVKM. Trimming cost V 2 bases and J 0 bases, with 10 bases left between them. CDR3 region: CASSLGRAMNTEAFF. As DNA, the CDR3 is TGTGCCAGCAGTTTAGGCAGGGCGATGAACACTGAAGCTTTCTTT.

The chain carries TRBV28 and TRBJ1-2; 12 nucleotides align to TRBD1. CDR3 size: 16 residues. The germline CDR1 and CDR2 sequences are MDHEN and SYDVKM. The junction had 7 bases not matched to a gene; V was cut back by 2 bases and J by 6 bases. CDR3 coding DNA: TGTGCCAGCAGTTTAAAGGGACAGGGGGCGACCGATGGCTACACCTTC. Its protein is CASSLKGQGATDGYTF.

The genes are TRBV2 and TRBJ2-3; unclear D gene. There are 14 residues in the CDR3. The V and J ends lost 4 bases and 6 bases respectively, with 14 bases between them. Germline V CDR1 and CDR2: SNHLY, FYNNEI. CDR3 sequence (DNA): TGTGCCAGCAGTGCTCGAAGGTCTAAGGATACGCAGTATTTT. Protein sequence: CASSARRSKDTQYF. Drawing the rest from reference TRBV2 and TRBJ2-3, the complete variable domain is EPEVTQTPSHQVTQMGQEVILRCVPISNHLYFYWYRQILGQKVEFLVSFYNNEISEKSEIFDDQFSVERPDGSNFTLKIRSTKLEDSAMYFCASSARRSKDTQYFGPGTRLTVL.

The J gene is TRBJ2-5, the V gene TRBV19; 8 bases match TRBD1. The CDR3 extends over 15 amino acids. The trim removed 9 bases at V and 0 bases at J, leaving 9 bases unmatched. CDR1 is LNHDA and CDR2 is SQIVND in the germline V gene (reference sequence). The CDR3 loop reads CASSTGEWYQETQYF. The CDR3 DNA is TGTGCCAGCTCGACAGGGGAATGGTACCAAGAGACCCAGTACTTC.

The chain has TRBV4-1 and TRBJ1-5; a weak D match, TRBD1 (5 bases). The V gene's germline CDR1 is MGHRA and CDR2 YSYEKL. The V and J ends lost 4 bases and 4 bases respectively, with 17 bases between them. The CDR3 consists of 16 residues. The CDR3 bases are TGCGCCAGCAGCCGCCACTCGGGGACGGAAAATCAGCCCCAGCATTTT. Residues: CASSRHSGTENQPQHF.

CDR3 region: CASSQVRTGFYEQYF. CDR3 bases: TGTGCCAGCAGCCAAGTCAGGACAGGATTTTACGAGCAGTACTTC. The chain uses TRBV14 and TRBJ2-7; 7 positions match TRBD1. The V gene's germline CDR1 is SGHDN and CDR2 FVKESK. J was trimmed by 4 bases and V by 1 base; bases with no gene match: 7. The CDR3 has 15 amino acids.

The chain is built from TRBV7-7 and TRBJ2-5, with D perhaps assigned TRBD1 or TRBD2 (5 bases each). V dropped 5 bases and J dropped 5 bases, with 15 bases sitting between them. The CDR3 loop spans 14 amino acids. Germline CDR1 reads SSHAT; CDR2 reads FNYEAQ (reference sequence). CDR3 amino acids: CASSNTRGGETQYF. The CDR3, as DNA: TGTGCCAGCAGCAACACTAGGGGTGGGGAGACCCAGTACTTC.

This chain joins TRBV7-2 and TRBJ1-2, with 7 bases identical to TRBD1. Germline V gives CDR1 SGHTA, CDR2 FQGNSA. This CDR3 is 14 amino acids long. V lost 6 bases to trimming and J lost 4 bases; unmatched junction nucleotides: 8. The CDR3 DNA is TGTGCCAGCAGTCGCGCCGGGACAGCCTATGGCTACACCTTC. Its translation is CASSRAGTAYGYTF.

V usage is TRBV27 and J usage is TRBJ2-1; TRBD1 is a possible D gene (6 bases). The germline CDR1 and CDR2 sequences are MNHEY and SMNVEV (reference sequence). This CDR3 region has 18 residues. V lost 1 base and J lost 1, with 17 bases in between. CDR3 sequence: CASSLFPPNRASYNEQFF. As DNA, the CDR3 is TGTGCCAGCAGTTTATTTCCCCCGAACAGGGCATCCTACAATGAGCAGTTCTTC.